This TCR beta chain was recovered during a study of control samples from healthy donors and cancer patients. Trimming left V 4 bases short and J 4 bases short, with 10 bases between. This CDR3 is 13 amino acids long. Germline V gene lookup returns CDR1 SNHLY and CDR2 FYNNEI. Sequencing was performed with immunoSEQ multiplex PCR; in TCRdb, only in-frame clones are kept and a portion is missing. The sample has 400,000 to 500,000 clones; 75% to 95% are singletons. This chain connects TRBV2 to TRBJ2-5; D possibly uses TRBD1 or TRBD2 (5 bases each). The sample comprised PBMCs. The clonotype comes from a man between 35 and 55 years old with head and neck cancer. CDR3 residues: CASSAPGTETQYF. As DNA, the CDR3 is TGTGCCAGCAGTGCCCCAGGGACAGAGACCCAGTACTTC.